One sample yielded the 21 T cell receptor beta chains listed below, sequenced in a study of cytomegalovirus exposure and HLA in healthy donors. PCR used 60 Vbeta primers and 13 Jbeta primers. Repertoires were generated with immunoSEQ multiplex PCR, while TCRdb's copy carries only in-frame clones and drops some. The sample has a few hundred thousand clones; 72% are singletons. The sequenced material came from PBMCs. These receptors all come from a female donor in good health and CMV-seronegative.

V is TRBV28 and J is TRBJ2-2; D is undetermined. The CDR3 spans 16 residues. Germline assignment: CDR1 MDHEN and CDR2 SYDVKM. Trimming shortened V by 5 bases and J by 2 bases, and 15 bases separated the two germline ends. This CDR3 reads CASSPTSAANTGELFF. For the CDR3, the DNA is TGTGCCAGCAGTCCCACCTCGGCGGCCAACACCGGGGAGCTGTTTTTT.

The rearrangement joins TRBV28 to TRBJ2-1; 9 bases are a match to TRBD2. CDR1 is MDHEN and CDR2 is SYDVKM in the germline V gene. The V gene end was trimmed by 8 bases and the J gene end by 6 bases; junction bases not matched to a gene: 11. The CDR3 runs 15 residues. The CDR3: CASRAPLAGINEQFF. The CDR3 bases are TGTGCCAGCCGGGCCCCCCTAGCGGGGATCAATGAGCAGTTCTTC. Filled out from reference TRBV28 and TRBJ2-1, the complete variable domain reads DVKVTQSSRYLVKRTGEKVFLECVQDMDHENMFWYRQDPGLGLRLIYFSYDVKMKEKGDIPEGYSVSREKKERFSLILESASTNQTSMYLCASRAPLAGINEQFFGPGTRLTVL.

About this clone itself: Distinct nucleotide sequences in the sample also encode this CDR3. The chain joins TRBV7-9 to TRBJ2-3; TRBD2 aligns across 10 bases. CDR3 length: 16 residues. CDR1 is SEHNR, CDR2 FQNEAQ, per germline (reference sequence). The junction had 3 bases not matched to a gene; V was cut back by 1 base and J by 2 bases. The CDR3 here is CASSLGTSGSTDTQYF. The CDR3 DNA reads as TGTGCCAGCAGCTTAGGGACTAGCGGTTCCACAGATACGCAGTATTTT.

V usage is TRBV18 and J usage is TRBJ1-2; 10 bases map to TRBD1. The V gene end was trimmed by 3 bases and the J gene end by 4 bases; junction bases not matched to a gene: 2. CDR1 and CDR2 from the germline V gene are KGHSH and LQKENI. The CDR3 sequence is 14 residues long. CDR3 sequence reads: CASSPTGGSYGYTF. CDR3 DNA: TGTGCCAGCTCACCGACAGGGGGCTCCTATGGCTACACCTTC.

The V call is TRBV2, the J call TRBJ2-5; D remains unclear. The tail of the sequence fits TRBJ2-7 better, so the J call may be wrong. This CDR3 is built from 13 residues. From germline, CDR1 is SNHLY and CDR2 FYNNEI. As DNA, the CDR3 is TGTGCCAGCAGTGTGGTTAGCTCGTACGAGCAGTACTTC. Protein product: CASSVVSSYEQYF.

V gene TRBV28 combines with J gene TRBJ2-1, with 10 bases identical to TRBD2. V shed 3 bases, J shed 5 bases, and the junction held 7 bases outside the gene matches. CDR1 is MDHEN, CDR2 SYDVKM, per germline. This CDR3 is 16 amino acids long. The CDR3 DNA follows: TGTGCCAGCAGTTTTACCGGACTAGCGGCTAACAATGAGCAGTTCTTC. Translating gives CASSFTGLAANNEQFF. The variable domain in full, completed from reference TRBV28 and TRBJ2-1, reads DVKVTQSSRYLVKRTGEKVFLECVQDMDHENMFWYRQDPGLGLRLIYFSYDVKMKEKGDIPEGYSVSREKKERFSLILESASTNQTSMYLCASSFTGLAANNEQFFGPGTRLTVL.

The genes are TRBV11-2 and TRBJ1-4; the D gene is possibly TRBD1 (5 bases). V was shortened by 0 bases and J by 4 bases, with 21 bases between the two germline ends. Germline assignment: CDR1 SGHAT and CDR2 FQNNGV. The CDR3 covers 19 residues. The CDR3 protein is CASSLDQATASRINEKLFF. The CDR3 nucleotides are TGTGCCAGCAGCTTAGATCAGGCGACAGCCTCGCGGATTAATGAAAAACTGTTTTTT. Complete variable domain (other parts from reference TRBV11-2 and TRBJ1-4): EAGVAQSPRYKIIEKRQSVAFWCNPISGHATLYWYQQILGQGPKLLIQFQNNGVVDDSQLPKDRFSAERLKGVDSTLKIQPAKLEDSAVYLCASSLDQATASRINEKLFFGSGTQLSVL.

The gene calls are TRBV19 and TRBJ1-2; D uncertain. CDR1 is LNHDA, CDR2 SQIVND, per germline (reference sequence). Trimming pared 8 bases from V and 4 bases from J, leaving 14 bases between. The CDR3 has 13 residues. The CDR3 region has the DNA TGTGCCAGTGCCAGCCGGGTTGGCTATGGCTACACCTTC. The encoded protein is CASASRVGYGYTF. The full variable domain, completed using reference TRBV19 and TRBJ1-2, is DGGITQSPKYLFRKEGQNVTLSCEQNLNHDAMYWYRQDPGQGLRLIYYSQIVNDFQKGDIAEGYSVSREKKESFPLTVTSAQKNPTAFYLCASASRVGYGYTFGSGTRLTVV.

The chain uses TRBV7-6 and TRBJ1-1; D is possibly TRBD1 (5 bases). Germline V gene sequence: CDR1 SGHVS, CDR2 FNYEAQ. The CDR3 is 12 residues long. V was pared by 2 bases and J by 7 bases, with 8 bases between. For the CDR3, the DNA is TGTGCCAGCAGCTTATTGGGGGGTGAAGCTTTCTTT. It codes for CASSLLGGEAFF. Together with reference TRBV7-6 and TRBJ1-1, the CDR3 gives the full variable domain: GAGVSQSPRYKVTKRGQDVALRCDPISGHVSLYWYRQALGQGPEFLTYFNYEAQQDKSGLPNDRFSAERPEGSISTLTIQRTEQRDSAMYRCASSLLGGEAFFGQGTRLTVV.

This clone was seen more than once but under ten times. The chain links TRBV7-9 to TRBJ1-2; D unresolved. The CDR3 consists of 11 residues. Trimming pared 5 bases from V and 8 bases from J, leaving 9 bases between. CDR1 SEHNR and CDR2 FQNEAQ come from the germline V gene (reference sequence). Written as DNA, the CDR3 is TGTGCCAGCAGCCTGGCCGGGGGCTACACCTTC. Its protein product is CASSLAGGYTF.

This chain links TRBV15 with TRBJ1-2; D call uncertain. The CDR3 contains 15 residues. Trimming took off 0 bases at V and 2 bases at J, with 10 bases between the two ends. Germline V gene sequence: CDR1 LNHNV, CDR2 YYDKDF (reference sequence). The DNA of the CDR3 is TGTGCCACCAGCAGAGATAACAGCCTAAACTATGGCTACACCTTC. Its protein product is CATSRDNSLNYGYTF.

The V call is TRBV11-2, the J call TRBJ2-7; TRBD2 matches at 7 bases. Germline loops: CDR1 SGHAT, CDR2 FQNNGV. The CDR3 is 14 amino acids. V lost 3 bases to trimming and J lost 2 bases; unmatched junction nucleotides: 4. Written as DNA, the CDR3 is TGTGCCAGCAGCTTTGGACTAGGTACCTACGAGCAGTACTTC. Its protein is CASSFGLGTYEQYF.

V usage is TRBV5-6 and J usage is TRBJ1-4; 10 bases agree with TRBD1. CDR1 is SGHDT, CDR2 YYEEEE, per germline. V gave up 0 bases and J gave up 6 bases; unmatched junction bases: 5. This CDR3 spans 16 amino acids. The CDR3 region has the DNA TGTGCCAGCAGCTTGGAATTGGGACAGGGGCATGAAAAACTGTTTTTT. Its protein product is CASSLELGQGHEKLFF. Together with reference TRBV5-6 and TRBJ1-4, the CDR3 gives the full variable domain: DAGVTQSPTHLIKTRGQQVTLRCSPKSGHDTVSWYQQALGQGPQFIFQYYEEEERQRGNFPDRFSGHQFPNYSSELNVNALLLGDSALYLCASSLELGQGHEKLFFGSGTQLSVL.

This rearrangement joins TRBV7-9 to TRBJ2-5, with D possibly TRBD2 on 5 matching bases. CDR1 SEHNR and CDR2 FQNEAQ come from the germline V gene (reference sequence). This CDR3 has 16 amino acids. V was pared by 1 base and J by 1 base, with 13 bases between. The CDR3 loop reads CASSLDRDSAQETQYF. The DNA for the CDR3 is TGTGCCAGCAGCTTAGACCGGGATTCGGCCCAAGAGACCCAGTACTTC.

This chain links TRBV18 with TRBJ2-7; TRBD2 aligns across 7 bases. Germline V gene sequence: CDR1 KGHSH, CDR2 LQKENI. The CDR3 has 14 amino acids. J gave up 1 base and V 5 bases, and 5 bases lay outside the gene matches. As DNA, the CDR3 is TGTGCCAGCTCAACCGGGACTACTTCCTACGAGCAGTACTTC. As protein: CASSTGTTSYEQYF.

This chain connects TRBV4-2 to TRBJ1-5; D ambiguous. The germline V gene encodes CDR1 LGHNA and CDR2 YNFKEQ. The CDR3 covers 14 residues. Trimming shortened V by 6 bases and J by 2 bases, and 11 bases separated the two germline ends. This CDR3 reads CASSSGMGNQPQHF. DNA for the CDR3: TGTGCCAGCAGTTCGGGGATGGGCAATCAGCCCCAGCATTTT.

V is TRBV18 and J is TRBJ1-5, with TRBD1 as a possible D gene (5 bases). This CDR3 is built from 15 residues. The V gene lost 2 bases and the J gene lost 3 bases, with 11 bases spanning the gap. Germline V gene data show CDR1 as KGHSH and CDR2 as LQKENI. The CDR3: CASSPEDTPNQPQHF. DNA for the CDR3: TGTGCCAGCTCACCAGAGGACACCCCCAATCAGCCCCAGCATTTT. The full variable domain, in which reference TRBV18 and TRBJ1-5 provide the parts outside the CDR3, is NAGVMQNPRHLVRRRGQEARLRCSPMKGHSHVYWYRQLPEEGLKFMVYLQKENIIDESGMPKERFSAEFPKEGPSILRIQQVVRGDSAAYFCASSPEDTPNQPQHFGDGTRLSIL.

This clone has more than one count but fewer than ten. J is TRBJ2-7 and V is TRBV28; 7 nucleotides align to TRBD1. The germline V gene encodes CDR1 MDHEN and CDR2 SYDVKM. The V segment lost 5 bases and the J segment 8 bases; nucleotides outside the gene matches: 12. CDR3 length: 14 residues. DNA of the CDR3: TGTGCCAGCAGTACCCGGGACAGCGGTCACAAGCAGTACTTC. Its translation: CASSTRDSGHKQYF.

The chain employs TRBV6-1 and TRBJ2-1; tentative D call: TRBD2 (6 bases). V gave up 1 base and J gave up 9 bases, with 16 bases separating them. The CDR3 totals 15 residues. The germline V gene encodes CDR1 MNHNS and CDR2 SASEGT. CDR3 region: CASSEEMGGPPEQFF. Here the CDR3 DNA reads TGTGCCAGCAGTGAAGAAATGGGGGGTCCCCCTGAGCAGTTCTTC.

The chain recombines TRBV28 with TRBJ2-7; TRBD2 matches at 8 bases. V shed 3 bases, J shed 3 bases, and the junction held 7 bases outside the gene matches. Germline-derived CDR1 and CDR2 are MDHEN and SYDVKM. The CDR3 consists of 15 residues. CDR3 in DNA: TGTGCCAGCAGTTTTCGATTCGGGGGGGTCTACGAGCAGTACTTC. This sequence encodes CASSFRFGGVYEQYF. Supplemented by reference TRBV28 and TRBJ2-7, the full variable domain reads DVKVTQSSRYLVKRTGEKVFLECVQDMDHENMFWYRQDPGLGLRLIYFSYDVKMKEKGDIPEGYSVSREKKERFSLILESASTNQTSMYLCASSFRFGGVYEQYFGPGTRLTVT.

A few counts support this clone. The chain is built from TRBV27 and TRBJ2-1, with 7 bases lining up with TRBD2. V was pared by 2 bases and J by 4 bases, with 5 bases of the junction left unmatched. Per the germline V gene, CDR1 is MNHEY and CDR2 is SMNVEV (reference sequence). There are 15 residues in the CDR3. CDR3 sequence: CASSLPGTTYNEQFF. Written as DNA, the CDR3 is TGTGCCAGCAGTTTACCCGGGACTACGTACAATGAGCAGTTCTTC.